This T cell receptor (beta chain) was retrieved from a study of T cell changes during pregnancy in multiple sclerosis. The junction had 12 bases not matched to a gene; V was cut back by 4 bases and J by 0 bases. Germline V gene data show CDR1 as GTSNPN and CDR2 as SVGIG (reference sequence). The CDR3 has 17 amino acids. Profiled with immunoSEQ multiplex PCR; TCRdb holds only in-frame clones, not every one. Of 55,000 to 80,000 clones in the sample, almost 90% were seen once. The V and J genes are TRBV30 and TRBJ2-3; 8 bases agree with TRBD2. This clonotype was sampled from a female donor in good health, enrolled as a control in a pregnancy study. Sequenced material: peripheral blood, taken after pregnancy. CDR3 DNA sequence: TGTGCCTGGAAGGGAAGAGCGGGGGCCCATAGCACAGATACGCAGTATTTT. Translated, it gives CAWKGRAGAHSTDTQYF.